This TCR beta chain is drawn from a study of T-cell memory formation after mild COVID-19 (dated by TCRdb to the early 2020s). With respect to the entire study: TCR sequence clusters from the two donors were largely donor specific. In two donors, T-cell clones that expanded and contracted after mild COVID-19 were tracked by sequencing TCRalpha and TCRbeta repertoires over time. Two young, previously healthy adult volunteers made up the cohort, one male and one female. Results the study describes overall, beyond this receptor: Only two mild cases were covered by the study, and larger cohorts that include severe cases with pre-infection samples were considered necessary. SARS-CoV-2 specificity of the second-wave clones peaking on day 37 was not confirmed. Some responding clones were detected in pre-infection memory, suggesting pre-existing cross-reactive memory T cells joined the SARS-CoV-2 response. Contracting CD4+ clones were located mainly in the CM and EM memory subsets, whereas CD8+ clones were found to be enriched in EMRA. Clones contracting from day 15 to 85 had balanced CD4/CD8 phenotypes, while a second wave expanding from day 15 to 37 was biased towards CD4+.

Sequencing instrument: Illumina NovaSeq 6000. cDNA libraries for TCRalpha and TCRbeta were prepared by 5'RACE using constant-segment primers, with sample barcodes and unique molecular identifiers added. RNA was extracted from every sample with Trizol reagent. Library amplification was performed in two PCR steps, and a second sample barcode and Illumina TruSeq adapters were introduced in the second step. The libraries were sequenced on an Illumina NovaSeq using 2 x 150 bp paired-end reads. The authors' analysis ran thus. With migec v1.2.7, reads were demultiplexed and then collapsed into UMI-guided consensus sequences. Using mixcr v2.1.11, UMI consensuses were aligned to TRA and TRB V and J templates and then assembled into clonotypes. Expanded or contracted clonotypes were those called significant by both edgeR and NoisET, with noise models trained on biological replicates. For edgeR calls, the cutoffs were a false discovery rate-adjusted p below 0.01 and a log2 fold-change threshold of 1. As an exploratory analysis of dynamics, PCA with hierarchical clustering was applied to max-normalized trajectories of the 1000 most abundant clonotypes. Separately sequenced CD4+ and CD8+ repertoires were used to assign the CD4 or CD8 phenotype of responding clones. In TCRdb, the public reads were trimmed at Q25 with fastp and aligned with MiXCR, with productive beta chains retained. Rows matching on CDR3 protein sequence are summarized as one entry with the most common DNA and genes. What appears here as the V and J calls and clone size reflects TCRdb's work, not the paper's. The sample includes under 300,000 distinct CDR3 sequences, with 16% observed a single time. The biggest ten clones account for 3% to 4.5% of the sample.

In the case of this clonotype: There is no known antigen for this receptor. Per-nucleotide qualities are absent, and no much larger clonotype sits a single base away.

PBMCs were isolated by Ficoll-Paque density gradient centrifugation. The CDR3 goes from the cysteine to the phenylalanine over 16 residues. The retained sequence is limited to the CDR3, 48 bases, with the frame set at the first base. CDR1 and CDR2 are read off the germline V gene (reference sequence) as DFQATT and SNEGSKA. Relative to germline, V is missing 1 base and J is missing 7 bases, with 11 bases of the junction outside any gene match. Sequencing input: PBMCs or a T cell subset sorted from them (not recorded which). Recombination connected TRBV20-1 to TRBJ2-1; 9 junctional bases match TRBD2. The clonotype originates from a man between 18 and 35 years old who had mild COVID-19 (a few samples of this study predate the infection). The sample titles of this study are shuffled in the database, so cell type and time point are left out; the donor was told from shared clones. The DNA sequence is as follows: TGCAGTGCTAGAGTGGCTAGCGGGGCTTTGGGGAATGAGCAGTTCTTC. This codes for CSARVASGALGNEQFF.